These 20 T cell receptor beta chains were sequenced from one sample in a study of blood T cell repertoires in COVID-19 (dated by TCRdb to 2018 to 2020). Libraries were built with the immunoSEQ multiplex PCR assay. Not all clones reach the TCRdb copy of this immuneACCESS table, which keeps in-frame sequences only. Checked studies attribute under half of the gap to unresolved V genes and leave the rest unexplained. Here the sample has 150,000 or so clones; over 65% occur a single time. 3.5% to 5% of the sample lies in the top ten. The sequenced material came from PBMCs or T cells enriched from blood (not recorded which). These receptors all come from a woman in her forties or fifties who had recovered from COVID-19.

The chain carries TRBV6-1 and TRBJ2-1; 9 nucleotides match TRBD1. The germline gives CDR1 MNHNS, CDR2 SASEGT. Trimming took 3 bases from V and 5 from J; bases not matched to a gene: 5. This CDR3 has 15 residues. In nucleotides, the CDR3 is TGTGCCAGCAGTGACCGGGACAGGGCTAACAATGAGCAGTTCTTC. Encoded protein: CASSDRDRANNEQFF.

In regard to this clone: The sample has other DNA sequences that encode this CDR3 too. DNA of the CDR3: TGTGCCTGGAGTGGGCGTGGGCGGGGGGGCCTCGACGAGCAGTACGTC. It codes for CAWSGRGRGGLDEQYV. The chain couples TRBV30 to TRBJ2-7; 9 bases agree with TRBD2. V dropped 1 base and J dropped 5; count of bases not matched to a gene: 12. The CDR3 contains 16 residues. The germline gives CDR1 GTSNPN, CDR2 SVGIG (reference sequence).

The chain is built from TRBV28 and TRBJ1-2, with D perhaps matching TRBD1 (6 bases). The CDR3 is 13 residues long. Germline lookup yields CDR1 MDHEN and CDR2 SYDVKM. Trimming removed 9 bases from V and 2 bases from J, with 13 bases in between. This CDR3 reads CASRQDLNYGYTF. Written as DNA, the CDR3 is TGTGCCAGTCGACAGGACCTGAACTATGGCTACACCTTC.

CDR3 sequence: CASSLAFRGGTEAFF. In DNA form, the CDR3 reads TGTGCCAGCAGCTTAGCGTTCCGGGGTGGCACTGAAGCTTTCTTT. The J gene is TRBJ1-1, the V gene TRBV7-2; D not resolved. The CDR3 has 15 residues. CDR1 is SGHTA and CDR2 is FQGNSA in the germline V gene. Between the trimmed V and J ends, which lost 0 bases and 4 bases, there was a span of 12 bases.

This sequence joins TRBV6-4 and TRBJ1-1; TRBD1 agrees at 8 bases. Losses at the gene ends were 2 bases for V and 5 bases for J; bases not matched to a gene: 1. CDR1 is MRHNA, CDR2 SNTAGT, per germline. This CDR3 is built from 13 residues. The CDR3, as DNA: TGTGCCAGCAGTGACGGACAGGGAACTGAAGCTTTCTTT. It yields the protein CASSDGQGTEAFF.

This clone has just one count. This chain links TRBV7-9 with TRBJ2-6, with 10 nucleotides matching TRBD1. CDR1 SEHNR and CDR2 FQNEAQ come from the germline V gene (reference sequence). This CDR3 comprises 18 residues. The V and J ends lost 6 bases and 2 bases, in that order; junction bases with no gene match: 10. CDR3: CASRATGGAVPGANVLTF. The CDR3 DNA sequence: TGTGCCAGCAGGGCGACAGGGGGCGCGGTCCCTGGGGCCAACGTCCTGACTTTC.

This clone was detected once. V usage is TRBV25-1 and J usage is TRBJ2-5; possibly TRBD1 for D (5 bases). With 4 bases removed from V and 3 bases from J, the gap between germline ends came to 12 bases. Germline V gene sequence: CDR1 MGHDK, CDR2 SYGVNS. This CDR3 comprises 14 residues. DNA of the CDR3: TGTGCCAGCAGTGCCCAGGGTATGGAAGAGACCCAGTACTTC. This codes for CASSAQGMEETQYF.

The chain has TRBV7-2 and TRBJ2-1; 10 bases match TRBD2. This CDR3 is 14 amino acids long. Germline values: CDR1 SGHTA, CDR2 FQGNSA. Trimming cost V 5 bases and J 7 bases; bases outside gene matches: 5. DNA of the CDR3: TGTGCCAGCAGCGGGACTAGCGTGATTAATGAGCAGTTCTTC. As protein: CASSGTSVINEQFF.

This chain connects TRBV2 to TRBJ1-5; the D gene is possibly TRBD1 (5 bases). Germline CDR1 SNHLY, CDR2 FYNNEI. V lost 2 bases, J lost 0 bases, and 8 bases lay in between. The CDR3 consists of 15 residues. CDR3: CASSEQGNSNQPQHF. In nucleotides, the CDR3 is TGTGCCAGCAGTGAACAGGGAAATAGCAATCAGCCCCAGCATTTT.

This chain's CDR3 is CAIRKGQGNTEAFF. DNA of the CDR3: TGTGCCATCAGAAAAGGACAGGGTAACACTGAAGCTTTCTTT. The rearrangement links TRBV10-3 to TRBJ1-1, with TRBD1 identical over 8 bases. The CDR3 is made up of 14 amino acids. Germline lookup yields CDR1 ENHRY and CDR2 SYGVKD. J gave up 2 bases and V 6 bases, and 5 bases lay outside the gene matches.

The chain recombines TRBV28 with TRBJ1-3, with 9 bases matching TRBD1. After removal of 6 bases from V and 2 bases from J, the junction contained 8 bases not matched to a gene. Germline V lookup: CDR1 MDHEN, CDR2 SYDVKM. The CDR3 has 16 residues. CDR3 DNA: TGTGCCAGCAGAGGACCCCGGGACAGGGCTGGAAACACCATATATTTT. As protein: CASRGPRDRAGNTIYF.

The chain carries TRBV7-2 and TRBJ2-3; D not certain. The V and J ends lost 5 bases and 5 bases respectively, with 14 bases between them. CDR1 is SGHTA, CDR2 FQGNSA, per germline. The length of the CDR3 is 14 residues. Here the CDR3 DNA reads TGTGCCAGCAGCCCCCCCGCCCCGGTAGATACGCAGTATTTT. Protein product: CASSPPAPVDTQYF.

The chain is built from TRBV5-1 and TRBJ1-1; D possibly corresponds to TRBD1 (6 bases). This CDR3 comprises 12 residues. V was trimmed by 6 bases and J by 1 base, leaving 7 bases between them. Germline V gene data show CDR1 as SGHRS and CDR2 as YFSETQ. This CDR3 reads CASKTGNTEAFF. The CDR3 DNA follows: TGCGCCAGCAAGACAGGGAACACTGAAGCTTTCTTT.

The CDR3 sequence: CASRQGRDSGNTIYF. The CDR3, as DNA: TGTGCCAGCAGACAGGGCCGCGACTCTGGAAACACCATATATTTT. V is TRBV27 and J is TRBJ1-3; a weak D match, TRBD1 (6 bases). Germline CDR1 MNHEY, CDR2 SMNVEV (reference sequence). Trimming removed 6 bases from V and 0 bases from J, with 12 bases in between. The CDR3 spans 15 residues.

V is TRBV11-3 and J is TRBJ1-1; TRBD1 aligns across 7 bases. From germline, CDR1 is SGHNT and CDR2 YENEEA. V was pared by 5 bases and J by 4 bases, with 7 bases of the junction left unmatched. CDR3 length: 14 amino acids. The CDR3 is CASSLSTGTTEAFF. CDR3 sequence (DNA): TGTGCCAGCAGCCTATCGACAGGGACCACTGAAGCTTTCTTT.

This clone has a single count. The chain recombines TRBV6-5 with TRBJ1-5; no clear D gene. V lost 0 bases and J lost 7, with 13 bases in between. Germline V gene lookup returns CDR1 MNHEY and CDR2 SVGAGI. The length of the CDR3 is 15 residues. CDR3 coding DNA: TGTGCCAGCAGTTACTCGAGCGCTCGTAGCCAGCCCCAGCATTTT. This codes for CASSYSSARSQPQHF.

A remark on this clone: At one end, the junction sequence differs from germline, possibly due to a read error. This chain connects TRBV5-1 to TRBJ1-4, with 8 bases that match TRBD1. The CDR3 has 11 amino acids. Germline CDR1 and CDR2: SGHRS and YFSETQ. CDR3 DNA: TGCGCCAGCAGCTTGGACGGGACAGGCCCTTTT. Translated: CASSLDGTGPF. Filled out from reference TRBV5-1 and TRBJ1-4, the complete variable domain reads KAGVTQTPRYLIKTRGQQVTLSCSPISGHRSVSWYQQTPGQGLQFLFEYFSETQRNKGNFPGRFSGRQFSNSRSEMNVSTLELGDSALYLCASSLDGTGPFGSGTQLSVL.

The V call is TRBV7-9, the J call TRBJ2-7; no reliable D call. Per the germline V gene, CDR1 is SEHNR and CDR2 is FQNEAQ (reference sequence). The CDR3 totals 12 residues. CDR3 sequence: CASSFDSSEQYV. In DNA, the CDR3 is TGTGCCAGCAGCTTCGACTCCTCCGAGCAGTACGTC.

The chain combines TRBV9 with TRBJ2-3; TRBD2 agrees at 11 bases. CDR3 size: 18 residues. CDR1 is SGDLS, CDR2 YYNGEE, per germline. The trim removed 3 bases at V and 0 bases at J, leaving 9 bases unmatched. CDR3 nucleotide sequence: TGTGCCAGCAGCGGGACTAGCGGGCGGGGGCTCAGCACAGATACGCAGTATTTT. As protein: CASSGTSGRGLSTDTQYF.

The chain recombines TRBV19 with TRBJ1-6; D may be TRBD1 (6 bases). Trimming shortened V by 6 bases and J by 1 base, and 13 bases separated the two germline ends. The CDR3 sequence is 16 residues long. CDR1 LNHDA and CDR2 SQIVND come from the germline V gene (reference sequence). The CDR3 spells CASSPWGLSYNSPLHF. The CDR3 DNA reads as TGTGCCAGTAGCCCATGGGGGCTGTCCTATAATTCACCCCTCCACTTT.